Shown below are 21 T cell receptor beta chains from a single sample sequenced in a study of shared clonotypes between healthy human individuals. TCRdb's table, derived via immunoSEQ multiplex PCR, lists solely in-frame clones and lacks some. The sample shows around 1,900,000 clones, 93% of them seen only once. The naive CD8 fraction comprised CD45RO-negative cells positively selected for CCR7 and excluded terminally differentiated effector memory CD45RA+ cells. The specimen was naive CD8+ T cells from PBMCs. These receptors were obtained from a man in his late teens or twenties in good health. Some clones in this sample may be carry-over from other donors' samples.

V and J are TRBV9 and TRBJ2-7; 7 positions agree with TRBD1. This CDR3 has 13 amino acids. Losses at the gene ends were 3 bases for V and 5 bases for J; bases not matched to a gene: 5. Germline V gives CDR1 SGDLS, CDR2 YYNGEE. CDR3 in amino acids: CASSGRQGHEQYF. In DNA form, the CDR3 reads TGTGCCAGCAGCGGCAGACAGGGTCACGAGCAGTACTTC.

The genes are TRBV6-5 and TRBJ2-7; D may be TRBD1 (6 bases). CDR1 is MNHEY, CDR2 SVGAGI, per germline. The CDR3 has 15 residues. V lost 0 bases and J lost 2, with 11 bases in between. The CDR3 nucleotides read TGTGCCAGCAGTTACTCCGGGACAAGACCCTACGAGCAGTACTTC. Translating gives CASSYSGTRPYEQYF.

This chain joins TRBV27 and TRBJ2-5, with 7 bases identical to TRBD2. V was clipped by 3 bases and J by 5 bases; unmatched bases: 9. Germline V lookup: CDR1 MNHEY, CDR2 SMNVEV (reference sequence). CDR3 length equals 15 residues. The CDR3 DNA reads TGTGCCAGCAGTTTGACGACTAGCCCCAGCGAGACCCAGTACTTC. Amino acid sequence: CASSLTTSPSETQYF.

The rearrangement links TRBV2 to TRBJ2-5, with D maybe TRBD1 (6 bases). CDR1 SNHLY and CDR2 FYNNEI come from the germline V gene. The V gene lost 4 bases and the J gene lost 1 base, with 13 bases spanning the gap. The CDR3 runs to 15 residues. The CDR3 here is CASSGYRDTQETQYF. In nucleotides, the CDR3 is TGTGCCAGCAGTGGATACCGGGACACCCAAGAGACCCAGTACTTC.

This rearrangement joins TRBV28 to TRBJ2-3, with 7 nucleotides matching TRBD2. This CDR3 contains 16 residues. The V segment lost 1 base and the J segment 5 bases; nucleotides outside the gene matches: 9. CDR1 and CDR2 (germline): MDHEN, SYDVKM. The CDR3 coding sequence is TGTGCCAGCAGTTTATTGCGGGAGTGGATCCAAGATACGCAGTATTTT. It translates to CASSLLREWIQDTQYF.

The V call is TRBV28, the J call TRBJ1-5, with 7 positions matching TRBD1. V lost 8 bases to trimming and J lost 6 bases; unmatched junction nucleotides: 16. Germline assignment: CDR1 MDHEN and CDR2 SYDVKM. The CDR3 runs 16 residues. The CDR3 DNA sequence: TGTGCCAGCGGGAGAGCCCTGACAGGGTTGAGTCAGCCCCAGCATTTT. The encoded protein is CASGRALTGLSQPQHF. Combining the CDR3 with reference TRBV28 and TRBJ1-5 gives the whole variable domain DVKVTQSSRYLVKRTGEKVFLECVQDMDHENMFWYRQDPGLGLRLIYFSYDVKMKEKGDIPEGYSVSREKKERFSLILESASTNQTSMYLCASGRALTGLSQPQHFGDGTRLSIL.

The chain combines TRBV19 with TRBJ2-7, with TRBD1 matching over 10 bases. The CDR3 loop spans 15 amino acids. Looked up from germline, CDR1 is LNHDA and CDR2 is SQIVND (reference sequence). V shed 3 bases and J 6 bases; nucleotides not matched to a gene: 8. The CDR3 loop is CASSISGTGVREQYF. The DNA of the CDR3 is TGTGCCAGTAGTATCTCGGGGACAGGGGTTCGCGAGCAGTACTTC.

The V and J genes are TRBV7-9 and TRBJ1-4, with a tentative D call TRBD1 (5 bases). CDR1 and CDR2 from the germline V gene are SEHNR and FQNEAQ (reference sequence). The V end lost 1 base, the J end lost 7 bases, and 10 bases lay between the germline ends. This CDR3 is 14 amino acids long. In DNA, the CDR3 is TGTGCCAGCAGCTTAGTTCAGGGCCCTGAAAAACTGTTTTTT. Its protein product is CASSLVQGPEKLFF.

The rearrangement links TRBV7-8 to TRBJ2-7; 8 nucleotides match TRBD1. V was pared by 7 bases and J by 7 bases, with 15 bases of the junction left unmatched. The CDR3 length is 15 residues. CDR1 is SGHVS, CDR2 FQNEAQ, per germline. CDR3 amino acids: CASTPGTGFTIEQYF. DNA for the CDR3: TGTGCCAGCACCCCCGGGACAGGTTTTACCATAGAGCAGTACTTC.

V is TRBV7-9 and J is TRBJ2-5; tentative D call: TRBD2 (7 bases). The CDR3 loop spans 14 amino acids. The V and J ends lost 5 bases and 2 bases respectively, with 12 bases between them. Per the germline V gene, CDR1 is SEHNR and CDR2 is FQNEAQ (reference sequence). CDR3 DNA: TGTGCCAGCAGCCAAGGGGGGGCACAAGAGACCCAGTACTTC. The encoded protein is CASSQGGAQETQYF.

The gene calls are TRBV10-3 and TRBJ1-2; maybe TRBD1 (6 bases). Trimming pared 5 bases from V and 4 bases from J, leaving 14 bases between. The CDR3 consists of 14 residues. The germline CDR1 and CDR2 sequences are ENHRY and SYGVKD. The CDR3: CAISTPQGLYGYTF. The CDR3 nucleotides read TGTGCCATCAGTACCCCGCAGGGGCTCTATGGCTACACCTTC.

V gene TRBV2 combines with J gene TRBJ2-3, with a weak D call TRBD1 (6 bases). The length of the CDR3 is 16 residues. Germline CDR1 and CDR2: SNHLY and FYNNEI. Trimming shortened V by 3 bases and J by 5 bases, and 18 bases separated the two germline ends. The CDR3 nucleotides read TGTGCCAGCAGTGACTATCCGCAGGGGTCAGGAGATACGCAGTATTTT. Its translation is CASSDYPQGSGDTQYF.

V gene TRBV9 combines with J gene TRBJ2-7; D ambiguous. The CDR3 runs to 15 residues. The V and J ends lost 6 bases and 1 base respectively, with 17 bases between them. Germline V lookup: CDR1 SGDLS, CDR2 YYNGEE. CDR3 bases: TGTGCCAGCACCCGCGGTAGTACGAATTCCTACGAGCAGTACTTC. Translation gives CASTRGSTNSYEQYF.

The chain uses TRBV28 and TRBJ2-2, with TRBD1 matching 8 bases. V lost 4 bases and J lost 4; bases outside the gene matches: 8. The CDR3 has 16 residues. Germline CDR1 MDHEN, CDR2 SYDVKM. In DNA, the CDR3 is TGTGCCAGCAGTTCCTGGGAACAGGGGGTCACCGGGGAGCTGTTTTTT. This sequence encodes CASSSWEQGVTGELFF. Full variable domain (remainder filled in from reference TRBV28 and TRBJ2-2): DVKVTQSSRYLVKRTGEKVFLECVQDMDHENMFWYRQDPGLGLRLIYFSYDVKMKEKGDIPEGYSVSREKKERFSLILESASTNQTSMYLCASSSWEQGVTGELFFGEGSRLTVL.

The chain is built from TRBV6-5 and TRBJ2-7; D unresolved. Germline V CDR1 and CDR2: MNHEY, SVGAGI. V was trimmed by 6 bases and J by 7 bases, leaving 13 bases between them. This CDR3 spans 12 amino acids. This CDR3 reads CASSQTRKEQYF. The CDR3, as DNA: TGTGCCAGCAGCCAAACCCGAAAAGAGCAGTACTTC.

The chain carries TRBV11-1 and TRBJ2-7, with 9 bases matching TRBD1. The V gene's germline CDR1 is SGHAT and CDR2 FQDESV (reference sequence). V trimming: 2 bases; J trimming: 3 bases; junction bases outside the gene matches: 11. The CDR3 contains 17 residues. This chain's CDR3 is CASSLTGGGGSYYEQYF. CDR3 bases: TGTGCCAGCAGCTTAACAGGGGGCGGCGGGAGCTACTACGAGCAGTACTTC.

With regard to this clone: Distinct nucleotide sequences in the sample also encode this CDR3. The chain combines TRBV9 with TRBJ2-1; 9 bases map to TRBD2. Germline V gene data show CDR1 as SGDLS and CDR2 as YYNGEE. Losses at the gene ends were 0 bases for V and 7 bases for J; bases not matched to a gene: 5. CDR3 length: 15 residues. The CDR3 reads CASSVDSGSGNEQFF. CDR3 bases: TGTGCCAGCAGCGTAGATAGCGGGAGTGGGAATGAGCAGTTCTTC.

The chain couples TRBV4-3 to TRBJ2-2; 14 bases are shared with TRBD2. The CDR3 runs 18 residues. Germline lookup yields CDR1 LGHNA and CDR2 YSLEER. Trimming cost V 1 base and J 4 bases; bases outside gene matches: 5. The CDR3 DNA reads as TGCGCCAGCAGCCAAGGACTAGCGGGAGGGCCCCGCACCGGGGAGCTGTTTTTT. Translating it yields CASSQGLAGGPRTGELFF.

The chain is built from TRBV5-4 and TRBJ2-7, with TRBD2 matching over 12 bases. CDR3 length equals 13 residues. Germline-derived CDR1 and CDR2 are SGHNT and YYREEE (reference sequence). V gave up 4 bases and J gave up 6 bases; unmatched junction bases: 2. CDR3 bases: TGTGCCAGCAGCGGGGGACTAGCGGGCGAGCAGTACTTC. It translates to CASSGGLAGEQYF.

The gene calls are TRBV2 and TRBJ2-1, with D possibly matching TRBD2 (6 bases). The CDR3 runs to 16 residues. V was trimmed by 8 bases and J by 7 bases, leaving 24 bases between them. From germline, CDR1 is SNHLY and CDR2 FYNNEI. The chain's CDR3 is CASPPGSSVLGNEQFF. The DNA for the CDR3 is TGTGCCAGCCCCCCCGGATCTAGCGTCCTGGGAAATGAGCAGTTCTTC.

The chain joins TRBV11-2 to TRBJ2-2; D not resolved. V was cut by 1 base and J by 3 bases, with 12 bases left in between. The CDR3 loop spans 16 amino acids. CDR1 is SGHAT and CDR2 is FQNNGV in the germline V gene. CDR3 sequence reads: CASSLAGGLDTGELFF. The CDR3 region has the DNA TGTGCCAGCAGCTTAGCGGGCGGTTTGGACACCGGGGAGCTGTTTTTT.